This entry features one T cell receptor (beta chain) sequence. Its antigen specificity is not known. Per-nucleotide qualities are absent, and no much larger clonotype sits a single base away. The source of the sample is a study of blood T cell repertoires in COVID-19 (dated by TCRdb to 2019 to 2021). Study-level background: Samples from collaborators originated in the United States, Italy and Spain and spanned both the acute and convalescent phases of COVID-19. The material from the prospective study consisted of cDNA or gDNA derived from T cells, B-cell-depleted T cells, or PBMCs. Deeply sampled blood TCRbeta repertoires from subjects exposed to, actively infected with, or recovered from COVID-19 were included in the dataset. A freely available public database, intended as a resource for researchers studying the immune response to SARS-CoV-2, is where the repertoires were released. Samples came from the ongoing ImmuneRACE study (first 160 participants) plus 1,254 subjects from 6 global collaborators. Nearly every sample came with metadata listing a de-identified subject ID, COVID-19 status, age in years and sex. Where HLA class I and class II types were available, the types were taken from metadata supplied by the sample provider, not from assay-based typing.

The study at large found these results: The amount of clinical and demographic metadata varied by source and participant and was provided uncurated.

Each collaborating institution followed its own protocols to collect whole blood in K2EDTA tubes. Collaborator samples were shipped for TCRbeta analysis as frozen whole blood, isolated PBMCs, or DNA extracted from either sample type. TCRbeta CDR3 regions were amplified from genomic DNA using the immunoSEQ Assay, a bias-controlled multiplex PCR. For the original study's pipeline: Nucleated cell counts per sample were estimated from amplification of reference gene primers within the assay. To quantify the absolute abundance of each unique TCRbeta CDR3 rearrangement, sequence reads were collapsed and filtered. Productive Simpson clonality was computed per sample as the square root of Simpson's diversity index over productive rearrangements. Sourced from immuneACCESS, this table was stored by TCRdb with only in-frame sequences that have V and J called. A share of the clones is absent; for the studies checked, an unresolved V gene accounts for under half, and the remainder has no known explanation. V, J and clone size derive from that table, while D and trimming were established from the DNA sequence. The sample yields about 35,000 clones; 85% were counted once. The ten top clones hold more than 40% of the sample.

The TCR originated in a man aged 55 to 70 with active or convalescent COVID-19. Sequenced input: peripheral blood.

The nucleotide sequence is TGTGCCAGCACCCCTCAGGGGATCGGGGATGAGCAGTTCTTC. It encodes CASTPQGIGDEQFF. Rearrangement joined TRBV2 to TRBJ2-1, and perhaps TRBD1 as D gene, on 6 matching bases. The trim is 7 bases for V and 8 bases for J, with a gap of 18 bases between the germline ends. As encoded in the germline V gene, CDR1 is SNHLY while CDR2 is FYNNEI. The CDR3 holds 14 amino acids from the cysteine to the phenylalanine. Kept here is only the CDR3 DNA, which spans 42 bases and is read in frame from base 1.